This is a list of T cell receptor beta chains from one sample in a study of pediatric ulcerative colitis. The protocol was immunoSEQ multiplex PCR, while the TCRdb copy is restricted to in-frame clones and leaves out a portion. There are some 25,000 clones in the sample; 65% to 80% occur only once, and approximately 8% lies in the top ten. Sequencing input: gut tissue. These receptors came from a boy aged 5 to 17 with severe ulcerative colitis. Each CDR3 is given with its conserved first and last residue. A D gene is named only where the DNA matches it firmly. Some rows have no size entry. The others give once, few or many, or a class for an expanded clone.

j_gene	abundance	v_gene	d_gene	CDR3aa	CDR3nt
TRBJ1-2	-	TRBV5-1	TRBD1	CASGSGTGEGTIRGYTF	TGCGCCAGCGGATCCGGGACAGGGGAGGGAACTATTCGAGGCTACACCTTC
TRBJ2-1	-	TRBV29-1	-	CSVESKSGTNYNEQFF	TGCAGCGTTGAATCAAAATCGGGGACGAACTACAATGAGCAGTTCTTC
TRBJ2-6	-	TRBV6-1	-	CASSEVNSAGANVLTF	TGTGCCAGCAGTGAAGTGAATTCTGCTGGGGCCAACGTCCTGACTTTC
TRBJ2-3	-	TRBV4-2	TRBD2	CASSQEGGRAGTDTQYF	TGTGCCAGCAGCCAAGAGGGCGGGAGGGCTGGCACAGATACGCAGTATTTT
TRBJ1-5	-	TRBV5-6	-	CASSSGSDRYQPQHF	TGTGCCAGCAGTTCAGGTTCCGACAGATACCAGCCCCAGCATTTT
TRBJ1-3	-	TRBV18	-	CASSPGQQTSGNTIYF	TGTGCCAGCTCACCAGGACAGCAGACCTCTGGAAACACCATATATTTT
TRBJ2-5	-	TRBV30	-	CAGAPLGETQYF	TGTGCCGGGGCCCCCCTCGGAGAGACCCAGTACTTC
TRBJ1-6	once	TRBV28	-	CASSLIRANSPLHF	TGTGCCAGCAGTTTAATTCGGGCTAATTCACCCCTCCACTTT
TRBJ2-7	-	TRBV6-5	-	CASSYATPALLYEQYF	TGTGCCAGCAGTTACGCGACGCCCGCCTTACTCTACGAGCAGTACTTC
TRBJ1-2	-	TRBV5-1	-	CASSLEGLYGYTF	TGCGCCAGCAGCTTGGAAGGGCTCTATGGCTACACCTTC
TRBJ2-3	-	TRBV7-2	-	CASSLGLGSGTDTQYF	TGTGCCAGCAGCTTAGGGTTGGGTAGCGGTACAGATACGCAGTATTTT
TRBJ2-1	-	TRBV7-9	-	CASSFKGHEQFF	TGTGCCAGCAGCTTCAAGGGTCATGAGCAGTTCTTC
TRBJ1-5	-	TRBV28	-	CASSPLQVNQPQHF	TGTGCCAGCAGTCCCTTGCAGGTTAATCAGCCCCAGCATTTT
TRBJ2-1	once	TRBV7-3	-	CASSLDSGVGNEQFF	TGTGCCAGCAGCTTGGACAGTGGTGTAGGCAATGAGCAGTTCTTC
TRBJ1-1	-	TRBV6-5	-	CASSYSRVTEAFF	TGTGCCAGCAGTTACTCGAGGGTCACTGAAGCTTTCTTT
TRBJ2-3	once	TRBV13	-	CASSLEDKDTQYF	TGTGCCAGCAGCTTAGAAGACAAAGATACGCAGTATTTT
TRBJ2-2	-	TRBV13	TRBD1	CASSYDRGYAGELFF	TGTGCCAGCAGCTACGACAGGGGTTATGCCGGGGAGCTGTTTTTT
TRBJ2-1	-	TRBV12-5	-	CASQNRLPSYNEQFF	TGTGCTAGTCAAAACCGACTCCCCTCCTACAATGAGCAGTTCTTC
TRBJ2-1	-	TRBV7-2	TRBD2	CASSSGLAGVDEQFF	TGTGCCAGCAGCTCGGGACTAGCGGGAGTTGATGAGCAGTTCTTC
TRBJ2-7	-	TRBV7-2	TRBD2	CASSLAGSGSLYEQYF	TGTGCCAGCAGCTTAGCTGGTAGCGGGAGTCTCTACGAGCAGTACTTC
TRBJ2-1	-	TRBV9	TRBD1	CASSPTGGQGYEQFF	TGTGCCAGCAGCCCAACCGGGGGACAGGGATATGAGCAGTTCTTC
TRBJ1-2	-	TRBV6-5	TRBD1	CASSWTGVYYGYTF	TGTGCCAGCAGTTGGACAGGGGTATACTATGGCTACACCTTC
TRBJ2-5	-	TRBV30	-	CALLGRETQYF	TGTGCCTTGCTGGGTAGGGAGACCCAGTACTTC
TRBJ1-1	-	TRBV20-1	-	CSATDGEAFF	TGCAGTGCGACGGACGGGGAAGCTTTCTTT
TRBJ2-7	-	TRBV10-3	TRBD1	CAIRAGTGRGGGSYEQYF	TGTGCCATCAGGGCCGGGACAGGTCGCGGAGGGGGGTCCTACGAGCAGTACTTC
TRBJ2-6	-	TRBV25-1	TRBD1	CASSETGGLHSGANVLTF	TGTGCCAGCAGTGAAACAGGGGGCTTACACTCTGGGGCCAACGTCCTGACTTTC
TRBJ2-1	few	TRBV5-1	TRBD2	CASSLWSGRYNEQFF	TGCGCCAGCAGCTTGTGGAGCGGGAGGTACAATGAGCAGTTCTTC
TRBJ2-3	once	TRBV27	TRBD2	CASSFGLAGGRNTDTQYF	TGTGCCAGCAGTTTTGGGCTAGCGGGAGGGCGGAACACAGATACGCAGTATTTT
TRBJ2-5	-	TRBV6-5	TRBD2	CASGLAAQPQYF	TGTGCCAGTGGACTAGCGGCACAACCCCAGTACTTC
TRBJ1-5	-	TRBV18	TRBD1	CASSPTGGNQPQHF	TGTGCCAGCTCACCGACAGGGGGTAATCAGCCCCAGCATTTT
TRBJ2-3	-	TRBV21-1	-	CASSKEILPERGLTDTQYF	TGTGCCAGCAGCAAAGAGATCCTACCGGAAAGGGGGCTCACAGATACGCAGTATTTT
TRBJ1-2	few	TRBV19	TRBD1	CASSTTGVVSYGYTF	TGTGCCAGTAGTACGACAGGGGTCGTCAGCTATGGCTACACCTTC
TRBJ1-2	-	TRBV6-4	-	CASRGTGSRTNYGYTF	TGTGCCAGCAGGGGAACCGGGTCCAGGACTAACTATGGCTACACCTTC
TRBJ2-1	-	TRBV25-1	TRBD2	CASSDTAGEGNEQFF	TGTGCCAGCAGTGATACAGCGGGAGAGGGCAATGAGCAGTTCTTC
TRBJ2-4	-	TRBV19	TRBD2	CAARSAGDNIQYF	TGTGCCGCCCGTTCGGCGGGAGATAACATTCAGTACTTC